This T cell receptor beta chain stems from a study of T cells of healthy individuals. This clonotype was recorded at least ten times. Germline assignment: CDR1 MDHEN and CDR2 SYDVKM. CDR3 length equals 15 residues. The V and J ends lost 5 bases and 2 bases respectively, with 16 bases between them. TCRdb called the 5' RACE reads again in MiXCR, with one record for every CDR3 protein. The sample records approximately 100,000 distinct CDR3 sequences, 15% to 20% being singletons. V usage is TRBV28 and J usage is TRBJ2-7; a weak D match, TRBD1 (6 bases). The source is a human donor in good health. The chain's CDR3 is CASSPPDRPTYEQYF. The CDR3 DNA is TGTGCCAGCAGTCCCCCGGACAGACCAACCTACGAGCAGTACTTC. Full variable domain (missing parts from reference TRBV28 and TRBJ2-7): DVKVTQSSRYLVKRTGEKVFLECVQDMDHENMFWYRQDPGLGLRLIYFSYDVKMKEKGDIPEGYSVSREKKERFSLILESASTNQTSMYLCASSPPDRPTYEQYFGPGTRLTVT.